Listed here is a single T cell receptor (beta chain). Its antigen is not known. The assay was immunoSEQ multiplex PCR, and TCRdb's table has in-frame clones only and misses some. The sample includes 2.3 million or so clones, approximately 95% of them seen just once. This sample is drawn from a study of shared clonotypes between healthy human individuals. Study-level points and caveats: The study sampled only blood, and tissue repertoires likely differ.

Nashville, Tennessee was home to all donors, each a Caucasian adult. Trimming removed 2 bases at V and 1 base at J, with 6 bases between. Germline lookup yields CDR1 WNHNN and CDR2 SYGVQD (reference sequence). This CDR3 comprises 13 residues. The sequence was obtained from a man aged 18 to 29 in good health. Some clones in this sample may be carry-over from other donors' samples. The sequencing sample was made of naive CD4+ T cells from PBMCs. Subset specified: CD45RA+ positively selected. The gene calls are TRBV10-1 and TRBJ2-7; TRBD2 is a possible D gene (5 bases). The CDR3: CASSEGLSYEQYF. The CDR3 DNA reads as TGCGCCAGCAGTGAGGGACTTTCCTACGAGCAGTACTTC.